A single sample is the source of the 23 T cell receptor beta chains below, sequenced in a study of T cell changes during pregnancy in multiple sclerosis. Measured with immunoSEQ multiplex PCR; TCRdb has only the in-frame clones, and not every one. The sample carries 50,000 or so clones, roughly nine tenths recorded once. The sequenced sample was CD4+ T cells from peripheral blood mononuclear cells, obtained before pregnancy. Receptors were obtained from a female donor with multiple sclerosis, enrolled in a pregnancy study.

This sequence joins TRBV7-9 and TRBJ1-4; TRBD1 matches at 10 bases. Germline V gene sequence: CDR1 SEHNR, CDR2 FQNEAQ (reference sequence). Trimming cost V 5 bases and J 5 bases; bases outside gene matches: 2. The CDR3 loop spans 14 amino acids. This chain's CDR3 is CASSLGQGNEKLFF. The CDR3 nucleotides read TGTGCCAGCAGCCTGGGACAGGGGAATGAAAAACTGTTTTTT.

V usage is TRBV6-6 and J usage is TRBJ2-2; the match to TRBD1 covers 11 bases. The ends lost 5 bases at V and 5 bases at J; junction bases unmatched: 1. The CDR3 consists of 14 residues. Germline V gene lookup returns CDR1 MNHNY and CDR2 SVGAGI (reference sequence). The CDR3 loop is CASSGTGGTGELFF. The CDR3 DNA reads TGTGCCAGCAGTGGGACAGGGGGGACCGGGGAGCTGTTTTTT.

This clone was picked up a small number of times. CDR3 residues: CASSEARRETGEQYF. The CDR3, as DNA: TGTGCCAGCAGTGAAGCGCGGCGGGAGACTGGGGAGCAGTACTTC. The chain uses TRBV2 and TRBJ2-7; 7 bases are a match to TRBD2. Germline lookup yields CDR1 SNHLY and CDR2 FYNNEI. With V trimmed by 0 bases and J by 7 bases, 9 bases remained unmatched. The CDR3 is made up of 15 amino acids.

The V call is TRBV9, the J call TRBJ1-3; perhaps TRBD1 as D (6 bases). Germline V lookup: CDR1 SGDLS, CDR2 YYNGEE. The CDR3 extends over 15 amino acids. V was clipped by 4 bases and J by 3 bases, with 14 bases between them. The CDR3 DNA reads as TGTGCCAGCAGCTCAGGGGTGTTCGGTGGAAACACCATATATTTT. It translates to CASSSGVFGGNTIYF.

V and J are TRBV5-1 and TRBJ1-1; no firm D call. The CDR3 has 16 residues. Trimming cost V 3 bases and J 1 base, with 16 bases left between them. The V gene's germline CDR1 is SGHRS and CDR2 YFSETQ. The CDR3 DNA reads TGCGCCAGCAGCTCGGTCCCAACTTCACCGAACACTGAAGCTTTCTTT. Its protein is CASSSVPTSPNTEAFF.

The rearrangement joins TRBV7-9 to TRBJ2-3, with D tentatively TRBD2 (6 bases). With 0 bases removed from V and 8 bases from J, the gap between germline ends came to 18 bases. The CDR3 length is 16 residues. Germline loops: CDR1 SEHNR, CDR2 FQNEAQ (reference sequence). Here the CDR3 DNA reads TGTGCCAGCAGCTTAGCCTCCGGGAGAGATGGAAGTACGCAGTATTTT. It codes for CASSLASGRDGSTQYF.

The chain uses TRBV20-1 and TRBJ1-2; TRBD1 aligns across 10 bases. Germline CDR1 and CDR2: DFQATT and SNEGSKA (reference sequence). V dropped 5 bases and J dropped 9; count of bases not matched to a gene: 3. The CDR3 is 11 residues long. The chain's CDR3 is CSAWTGGSYTF. The CDR3 DNA reads TGCAGTGCTTGGACAGGGGGTAGCTACACCTTC.

The gene calls are TRBV7-8 and TRBJ2-7; unclear D gene. CDR1 is SGHVS, CDR2 FQNEAQ, per germline. The CDR3 is made up of 14 amino acids. V lost 1 base to trimming and J lost 2 bases, with 9 bases between them. The CDR3 DNA follows: TGTGCCAGCAGCTTAGGCCGCCTAACCTACGAGCAGTACTTC. This sequence encodes CASSLGRLTYEQYF. The entire variable domain, with the rest obtained from reference TRBV7-8 and TRBJ2-7, is as follows: GAGVSQSPRYKVAKRGQDVALRCDPISGHVSLFWYQQALGQGPEFLTYFQNEAQLDKSGLPSDRFFAERPEGSVSTLKIQRTQQEDSAVYLCASSLGRLTYEQYFGPGTRLTVT.

The rearrangement uses TRBV14 and TRBJ2-2; the match to TRBD2 covers 7 bases. CDR1 and CDR2 (germline): SGHDN, FVKESK. J gave up 7 bases and V 0 bases, and 17 bases lay outside the gene matches. The CDR3 contains 19 residues. The CDR3 DNA sequence: TGTGCCAGCAGCCAAGATAATTGGGGGGGACGGGGAACAGGCGGGGAGCTGTTTTTT. Its translation is CASSQDNWGGRGTGGELFF.

This clone was seen just once. This sequence joins TRBV6-1 and TRBJ2-1; perhaps TRBD2 as D (5 bases). Per germline, CDR1 MNHNS and CDR2 SASEGT. Trimming took 7 bases from V and 8 from J, leaving 15 bases between them. The CDR3 runs 13 residues. DNA of the CDR3: TGTGCCAGCAAGGACGCCCAGAGGGATGAGCAGTTCTTC. Amino acids: CASKDAQRDEQFF.

V is TRBV2 and J is TRBJ2-7; tentatively, D is TRBD2 (5 bases). V lost 7 bases to trimming and J lost 4 bases, with 17 bases between them. Germline CDR1 reads SNHLY; CDR2 reads FYNNEI. The CDR3 length is 14 residues. CDR3 in amino acids: CASTPRPGGYEQYF. CDR3 coding DNA: TGTGCCAGCACCCCTCGTCCCGGCGGGTACGAGCAGTACTTC.

The gene calls are TRBV6-7 and TRBJ1-5; 8 bases fit TRBD1. TRBV6-7 is an ORF for which the function is uncertain. V dropped 5 bases and J dropped 2; count of bases not matched to a gene: 5. The CDR3 length is 15 residues. In nucleotides, the CDR3 is TGTGCCAGCAGTCTGGACAGGGAAGGCAATCAGCCCCAGCATTTT. Translation: CASSLDREGNQPQHF.

This clone was seen a single time. The chain has TRBV28 and TRBJ1-5; tentative D call: TRBD1 (5 bases). The germline gives CDR1 MDHEN, CDR2 SYDVKM. The V end was cut by 10 bases, the J end by 1 base, with 11 bases between. This CDR3 comprises 13 residues. CDR3 amino acids: CATRGNSNQPQHF. The CDR3 nucleotides read TGTGCCACTAGGGGAAACAGCAATCAGCCCCAGCATTTT.

V gene TRBV18 combines with J gene TRBJ2-7, with 8 bases fitting TRBD1. V shed 3 bases, J shed 5 bases, and the junction held 12 bases outside the gene matches. The germline V gene encodes CDR1 KGHSH and CDR2 LQKENI. The CDR3 has 16 amino acids. CDR3 DNA: TGTGCCAGCTCACCTCTCCCAGGACAGGGACGCCACGAGCAGTACTTC. Protein: CASSPLPGQGRHEQYF.

The chain uses TRBV30 and TRBJ2-1, with 7 positions matching TRBD1. CDR3 size: 15 residues. V lost 3 bases, J lost 9 bases, and 14 bases stayed unmatched. The germline V gene has CDR1 GTSNPN and CDR2 SVGIG (reference sequence). CDR3 in amino acids: CAWRRKGAAFVEQFF. In DNA, the CDR3 is TGTGCCTGGAGAAGGAAGGGGGCAGCGTTTGTTGAGCAGTTCTTC.

The chain recombines TRBV28 with TRBJ1-5, with 9 bases fitting TRBD1. The CDR3 loop spans 15 amino acids. CDR1 is MDHEN, CDR2 SYDVKM, per germline. V dropped 5 bases and J dropped 6; count of bases not matched to a gene: 8. This CDR3 reads CASSPPGTGPQPQHF. In DNA, the CDR3 is TGTGCCAGCAGTCCCCCGGGGACAGGGCCTCAGCCCCAGCATTTT.

This clone appeared once. The V call is TRBV29-1, the J call TRBJ1-1; weak D call: TRBD1 (6 bases). The ends were cut back, 7 bases at V and 4 bases at J, with 16 bases in the middle. This CDR3 has 13 amino acids. Germline-derived CDR1 and CDR2 are SQVTM and ANQGSEA. This chain's CDR3 is CSAPRQDSTEAFF. The CDR3 nucleotides are TGCAGCGCGCCAAGACAGGACTCCACTGAAGCTTTCTTT.

The rearrangement joins TRBV28 to TRBJ2-1, with 14 bases that match TRBD2. With 7 bases clipped from V and 15 bases from J, the junction kept 17 bases outside the gene matches. From germline, CDR1 is MDHEN and CDR2 SYDVKM. This CDR3 region has 16 residues. CDR3 bases: TGTGCCAGCACCTTAGGAAGGACTAGCGGGAGGCTAGCTCCGTTCTTC. This sequence encodes CASTLGRTSGRLAPFF.

This clone showed up just once. The rearrangement links TRBV4-2 to TRBJ2-7; perhaps TRBD1 as D (6 bases). Per germline, CDR1 LGHNA and CDR2 YNFKEQ. The CDR3 extends over 18 amino acids. The V end was cut by 0 bases, the J end by 0 bases, with 18 bases between. This chain's CDR3 is CASSQEFRGTSSSYEQYF. In nucleotides, the CDR3 is TGTGCCAGCAGCCAAGAGTTTCGAGGGACATCCAGCTCCTACGAGCAGTACTTC.

This rearrangement joins TRBV29-1 to TRBJ2-1, with 12 bases identical to TRBD2. J lost 9 bases, V lost 7 bases, and 7 bases had no gene match. CDR1 and CDR2 from the germline V gene are SQVTM and ANQGSEA. CDR3 length equals 13 residues. CDR3 region: CSETSGSVGEQFF. The CDR3 region has the DNA TGCAGCGAGACTAGCGGGAGTGTCGGTGAGCAGTTCTTC.

This clone was found a few times. The rearrangement joins TRBV9 to TRBJ1-3; TRBD1 might be the D (5 bases). Trimming left V 3 bases short and J 4 bases short, with 23 bases between. The germline gives CDR1 SGDLS, CDR2 YYNGEE. This CDR3 comprises 18 residues. Here the CDR3 DNA reads TGTGCCAGCAGCGGCCGGCGCCGGGGGGAAGGAGCCGGAAACACCATATATTTT. This encodes CASSGRRRGEGAGNTIYF.

The chain joins TRBV6-1 to TRBJ2-7; 7 positions match TRBD2. The ends lost 2 bases at V and 2 bases at J; junction bases unmatched: 6. The length of the CDR3 is 15 residues. Germline V lookup: CDR1 MNHNS, CDR2 SASEGT. CDR3 sequence: CASSEIWEGTYEQYF. CDR3 DNA sequence: TGTGCCAGCAGTGAAATTTGGGAGGGGACCTACGAGCAGTACTTC.

The chain carries TRBV11-2 and TRBJ2-7, with D maybe TRBD1 (6 bases). CDR1 is SGHAT and CDR2 is FQNNGV in the germline V gene. This CDR3 is built from 15 residues. V was cut by 5 bases and J by 2 bases, with 16 bases left in between. The CDR3, as DNA: TGTGCCAGCAGCCCAATGAGAGGGGGAGCCTACGAGCAGTACTTC. Its protein is CASSPMRGGAYEQYF.